A single sample gave rise to the 11 T cell receptor beta chains below, sequenced in a study of blood T cell repertoires in COVID-19. Using immunoSEQ multiplex PCR, the repertoire was profiled, and TCRdb retains in-frame clones only, with some absent. The table lists about 180,000 clones, approximately 86% of them singletons. The sequenced sample was peripheral blood. These receptors were taken from a man aged 50 to 60 with active or convalescent COVID-19.

The V gene is TRBV27, the J gene TRBJ1-3; 7 positions match TRBD1. The V segment lost 8 bases and the J segment 4 bases; nucleotides outside the gene matches: 2. This CDR3 region has 12 residues. The germline V gene encodes CDR1 MNHEY and CDR2 SMNVEV (reference sequence). This chain's CDR3 is CASGTVGNTIYF. CDR3 nucleotide sequence: TGTGCCAGCGGGACAGTCGGAAACACCATATATTTT.

The chain combines TRBV18 with TRBJ1-5, with D possibly being TRBD1 (5 bases). Per germline, CDR1 KGHSH and CDR2 LQKENI. Between the trimmed V and J ends, which lost 3 bases and 1 base, there was a span of 13 bases. CDR3 length: 16 residues. The CDR3: CASSPGPGGSNQPQHF. The DNA of the CDR3 is TGTGCCAGCTCACCCGGCCCGGGGGGGAGCAATCAGCCCCAGCATTTT. Drawing the rest from reference TRBV18 and TRBJ1-5, the complete variable domain is NAGVMQNPRHLVRRRGQEARLRCSPMKGHSHVYWYRQLPEEGLKFMVYLQKENIIDESGMPKERFSAEFPKEGPSILRIQQVVRGDSAAYFCASSPGPGGSNQPQHFGDGTRLSIL.

The chain uses TRBV7-6 and TRBJ2-2; 7 bases agree with TRBD1. This CDR3 has 15 residues. Germline CDR1 SGHVS, CDR2 FNYEAQ. Trimming at V came to 4 bases and at J to 7 bases, leaving 9 bases not matched to a gene. CDR3 region: CASSSPTGLGGELFF. Written as DNA, the CDR3 is TGTGCCAGCAGCTCACCGACAGGGTTAGGCGGGGAGCTGTTTTTT.

The gene calls are TRBV3-1 (or the pseudogene TRBV3-2) and TRBJ1-2; 9 nucleotides agree with TRBD1. The CDR3 length is 15 residues. The V gene end was trimmed by 4 bases and the J gene end by 2 bases; junction bases not matched to a gene: 5. Germline CDR1 is LGHDT and CDR2 is YNNKEL (reference sequence). The CDR3 here is CASSPLGQGNYGYTF. The DNA for the CDR3 is TGTGCCAGCAGCCCTCTCGGACAGGGGAACTATGGCTACACCTTC.

This clone turned up a few times. The chain combines TRBV2 with TRBJ2-7; D perhaps matches TRBD1 (6 bases). This CDR3 has 13 residues. V was clipped by 7 bases and J by 5 bases, with 15 bases between them. Per germline, CDR1 SNHLY and CDR2 FYNNEI. The CDR3 DNA reads TGTGCCAGCACCCTCGGACAGATCAACGAGCAGTACTTC. Protein: CASTLGQINEQYF.

The chain links TRBV5-1 to TRBJ2-7; the match to TRBD1 covers 12 bases. The CDR3 spans 15 residues. Losses at the gene ends were 4 bases for V and 7 bases for J; bases not matched to a gene: 9. In germline, CDR1 is SGHRS, CDR2 YFSETQ. Written as DNA, the CDR3 is TGCGCCAGCAGCCCCCCGGGACAGGGGGCGGAGGAGCAGTACTTC. Amino acids: CASSPPGQGAEEQYF.

The chain joins TRBV28 to TRBJ2-5, with D possibly TRBD2 on 6 matching bases. CDR1 MDHEN and CDR2 SYDVKM come from the germline V gene. This CDR3 contains 15 residues. V was trimmed by 4 bases and J by 2 bases, leaving 14 bases between them. In nucleotides, the CDR3 is TGTGCCAGCAGTTGGAGGGCCCACTTACAAGAGACCCAGTACTTC. Translating gives CASSWRAHLQETQYF.

V gene TRBV15 combines with J gene TRBJ2-3; 10 bases are shared with TRBD1. This CDR3 has 18 amino acids. V lost 3 bases, J lost 3 bases, and 12 bases stayed unmatched. In germline, CDR1 is LNHNV, CDR2 YYDKDF (reference sequence). CDR3 DNA sequence: TGTGCCACCAGCAGTACTACCCCGGGACAGGGGAGAACAGATACGCAGTATTTT. This gives the protein CATSSTTPGQGRTDTQYF. Filled out from reference TRBV15 and TRBJ2-3, the complete variable domain reads DAMVIQNPRYQVTQFGKPVTLSCSQTLNHNVMYWYQQKSSQAPKLLFHYYDKDFNNEADTPDNFQSRRPNTSFCFLDIRSPGLGDTAMYLCATSSTTPGQGRTDTQYFGPGTRLTVL.

This rearrangement joins TRBV6-5 to TRBJ2-7; 7 nucleotides align to TRBD1. Trimming took 6 bases from V and 3 from J; bases not matched to a gene: 11. From germline, CDR1 is MNHEY and CDR2 SVGAGI. The CDR3 is 15 amino acids. Here the CDR3 DNA reads TGTGCCAGCAGGGGAACAGGGGAGTCTCTCTACGAGCAGTACTTC. Translating it yields CASRGTGESLYEQYF.

This chain uses TRBV30 with TRBJ1-3; D gene ambiguous. V lost 3 bases to trimming and J lost 3 bases, with 12 bases between them. The CDR3 is made up of 14 amino acids. Germline CDR1 and CDR2: GTSNPN and SVGIG (reference sequence). CDR3 in amino acids: CAWRRQYGGNTIYF. CDR3 nucleotide sequence: TGTGCCTGGAGACGACAATATGGTGGAAACACCATATATTTT.

The rearrangement links TRBV27 to TRBJ2-5; no clear D gene. Trimming removed 5 bases at V and 1 base at J, with 14 bases between. The germline V gene encodes CDR1 MNHEY and CDR2 SMNVEV (reference sequence). The CDR3 is 15 amino acids. The CDR3 region is CASSPLRLLQETQYF. The CDR3 nucleotides read TGTGCCAGCAGTCCCCTCCGACTCCTCCAAGAGACCCAGTACTTC.